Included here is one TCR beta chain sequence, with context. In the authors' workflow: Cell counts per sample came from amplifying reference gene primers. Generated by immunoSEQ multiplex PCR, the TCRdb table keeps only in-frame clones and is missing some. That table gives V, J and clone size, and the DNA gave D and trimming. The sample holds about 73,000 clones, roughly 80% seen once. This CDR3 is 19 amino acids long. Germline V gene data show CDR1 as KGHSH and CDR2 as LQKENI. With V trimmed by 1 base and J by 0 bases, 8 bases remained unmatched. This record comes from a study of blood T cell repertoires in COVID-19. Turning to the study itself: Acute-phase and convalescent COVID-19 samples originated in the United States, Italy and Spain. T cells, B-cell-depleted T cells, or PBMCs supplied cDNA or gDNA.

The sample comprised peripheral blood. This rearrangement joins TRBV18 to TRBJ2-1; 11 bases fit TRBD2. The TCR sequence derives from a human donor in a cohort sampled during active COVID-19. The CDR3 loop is CASSPLRLAGKDSYNEQFF. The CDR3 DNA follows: TGTGCCAGCTCACCACTTAGACTAGCGGGGAAAGACTCCTACAATGAGCAGTTCTTC.